One T cell receptor beta chain is described in this entry. CDR3 length: 14 residues. The germline V gene has CDR1 MNHEY and CDR2 SVGAGI. The V segment lost 4 bases and the J segment 7 bases; nucleotides outside the gene matches: 5. As originally analysed: Using reference gene primer amplification, nucleated cell counts were estimated. TCRdb keeps only in-frame clones here, not all; method: immunoSEQ multiplex PCR. For V, J and clone size, that table is used; D and trimming come from the DNA. The table has approximately 500,000 clones, approximately 87% seen once. All enrollees were roughly 18 to 95 years old and from 20 to 25 US areas. Recovered status in Cohort 3 required two negative PCRs, clearance, or symptom resolution. This record belongs to a study of blood T cell repertoires in COVID-19. Across the whole study: PBMCs, B-cell-depleted T cells, or T cells provided the cDNA or gDNA that made up the material.

This chain uses TRBV6-5 with TRBJ1-4, with 8 bases fitting TRBD1. Sequenced: PBMCs or T cells enriched from blood (not recorded which). This TCR derives from a woman in her 40s who had recovered from COVID-19. The CDR3 sequence: CASSSLDRVEKLFF. For the CDR3, the DNA is TGTGCCAGCAGTTCTTTGGACAGGGTTGAAAAACTGTTTTTT.